Listed below are T cell receptor beta chains from one sample, sequenced in a study of graft-versus-host responses after intestinal transplantation. Sequencing was performed with immunoSEQ multiplex PCR; in TCRdb, only in-frame clones are kept and a portion is missing. Of roughly 90,000 clones detected, more than 85% appear once; the ten largest clones hold approximately 0.3%. Their antigen targets remain unknown. This specimen was unstimulated CD4+ T cells sorted from spleen or lymph node cells, taken before transplant. These receptors were obtained from a human donor who was the organ donor for an intestinal transplant. Both conserved end residues are part of each CDR3. Fields, in order: clone size, V gene, J gene, CDR3 protein. For some rows the clone size is stated as once, few or many, or as a class when expanded; others skip it.

-	TRBV4-2	TRBJ2-7	CASSQDQGYEQYF
-	TRBV7-9	TRBJ2-3	CASSWTGRGTDTQYF
-	TRBV5-1	TRBJ2-1	CASSLTSGFYNEQFF
-	TRBV5-1	TRBJ2-7	CASSLGPPGLTSYEQYF
once	TRBV11-3	TRBJ2-1	CASSFGLADYNEQFF
once	TRBV7-9	TRBJ2-2	CASSLFGGPGELFF
-	TRBV29-1	TRBJ2-1	CSGVSPNYNEQFF
-	TRBV11-3	TRBJ2-1	CASSYLAGEPLYNEQFF
-	TRBV4-2	TRBJ1-4	CASSQDGGAPLF
once	TRBV2	TRBJ2-1	CASSPSLRTRLNEQFF
-	TRBV5-4	TRBJ2-5	CASSLRTGLGETQYF
-	TRBV30	TRBJ1-5	CAWSSPYDSFNQPQHF
-	TRBV10-2	TRBJ2-1	CASMAIITSYNEQFF
few	TRBV28	TRBJ1-1	CASSLNLGRQLNTEAFF
-	TRBV10-2	TRBJ2-3	CASSSLITDTQYF
-	TRBV5-1	TRBJ2-3	CASSSPGVRTTDTQYF
-	TRBV19	TRBJ2-1	CASSSQRGTNYNEQFF
-	TRBV19	TRBJ2-3	CASSIPRRPHTQYF
-	TRBV6-5	TRBJ2-2	CASSTGGRTGELFF
once	TRBV5-1	TRBJ2-2	CASSLSLAGDVGTGELFF
-	TRBV7-3	TRBJ1-1	CASSFNKNTEAFF
-	TRBV28	TRBJ2-4	CASSPLGLALGAKNIQYF
-	TRBV23-1	TRBJ1-2	CASSHVQYPLNGYTF
-	TRBV7-3	TRBJ2-5	CASSLGEVQETQYF
-	TRBV27	TRBJ2-5	CASSLFTGKGRETQYF
-	TRBV28	TRBJ2-1	CASSHSGRAYNEQFF
-	TRBV9	TRBJ2-7	CASSPSERGGVYF
-	TRBV6-6	TRBJ2-5	CASSPVPETQYF
few	TRBV5-4	TRBJ2-2	CASSTGAGGATGELFF
-	TRBV10-1	TRBJ2-7	CASISPLAGLPYEQYF
-	TRBV6-5	TRBJ1-5	CASRTTGGGNQPQHF
-	TRBV27	TRBJ1-6	CASSSGVSPLHF
-	TRBV7-3	TRBJ2-1	CASSLRPRDSSYNEQFF
-	TRBV2	TRBJ2-4	CASAGQAHAKNIQYF
once	TRBV7-8	TRBJ2-1	CASSLVLFSTGGENEQFF
-	TRBV10-3	TRBJ1-2	CAIGDRGYDYGYTF
-	TRBV5-1	TRBJ2-3	CASSPILGTDTQYF
-	TRBV11-2	TRBJ2-7	CASSLTGLAGDEQYF